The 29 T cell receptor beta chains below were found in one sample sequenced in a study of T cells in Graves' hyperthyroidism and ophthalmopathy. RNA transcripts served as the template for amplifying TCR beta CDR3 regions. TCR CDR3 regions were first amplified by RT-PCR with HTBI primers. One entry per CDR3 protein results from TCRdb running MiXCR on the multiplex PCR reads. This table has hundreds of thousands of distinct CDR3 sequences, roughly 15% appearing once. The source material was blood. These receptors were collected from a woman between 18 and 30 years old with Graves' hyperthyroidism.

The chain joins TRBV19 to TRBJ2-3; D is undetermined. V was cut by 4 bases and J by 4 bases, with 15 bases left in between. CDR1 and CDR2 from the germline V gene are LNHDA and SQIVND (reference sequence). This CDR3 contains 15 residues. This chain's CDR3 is CASSSRKSTADTQYF. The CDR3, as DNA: TGTGCCAGTAGTAGCAGGAAAAGCACGGCAGATACGCAGTATTTT.

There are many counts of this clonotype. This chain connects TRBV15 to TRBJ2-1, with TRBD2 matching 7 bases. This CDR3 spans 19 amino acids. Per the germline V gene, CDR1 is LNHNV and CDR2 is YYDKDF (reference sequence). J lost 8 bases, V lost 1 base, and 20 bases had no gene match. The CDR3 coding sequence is TGTGCCACCAGCAGAGGCCACTTTCCGGGAGCGGGACTGCCCTATGAGCAGTTCTTC. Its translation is CATSRGHFPGAGLPYEQFF.

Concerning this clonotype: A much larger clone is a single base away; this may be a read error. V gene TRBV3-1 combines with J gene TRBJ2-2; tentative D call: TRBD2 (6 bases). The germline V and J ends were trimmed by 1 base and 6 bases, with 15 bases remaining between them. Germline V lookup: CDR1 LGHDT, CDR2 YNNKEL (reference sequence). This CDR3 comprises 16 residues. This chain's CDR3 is CASSQGWPSAAGELFF. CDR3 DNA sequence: TGTGCCAGCAGCCAAGGATGGCCTAGCGCGGCCGGGGAGCTGTTTTTT.

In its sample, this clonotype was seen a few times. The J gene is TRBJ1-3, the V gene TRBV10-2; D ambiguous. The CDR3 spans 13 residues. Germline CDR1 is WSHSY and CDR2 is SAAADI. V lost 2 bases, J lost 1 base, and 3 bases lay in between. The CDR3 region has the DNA TGCGCCAGCAGTGAGGAATCTGGAAACACCATATATTTT. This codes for CASSEESGNTIYF.

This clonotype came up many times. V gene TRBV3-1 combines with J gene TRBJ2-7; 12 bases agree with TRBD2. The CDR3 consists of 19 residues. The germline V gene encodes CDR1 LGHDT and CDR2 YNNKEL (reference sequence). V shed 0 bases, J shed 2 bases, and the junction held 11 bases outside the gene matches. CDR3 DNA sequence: TGTGCCAGCAGCCAAGATAGCCTAGCGGGAGGGCCTCCCACCTACGAGCAGTACTTC. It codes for CASSQDSLAGGPPTYEQYF.

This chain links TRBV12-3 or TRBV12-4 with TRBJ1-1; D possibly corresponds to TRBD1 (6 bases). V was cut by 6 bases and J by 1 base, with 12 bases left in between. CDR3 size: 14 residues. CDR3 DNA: TGTGCCAGCAGCCCGGGACAATGGAACACTGAAGCTTTCTTT. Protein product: CASSPGQWNTEAFF.

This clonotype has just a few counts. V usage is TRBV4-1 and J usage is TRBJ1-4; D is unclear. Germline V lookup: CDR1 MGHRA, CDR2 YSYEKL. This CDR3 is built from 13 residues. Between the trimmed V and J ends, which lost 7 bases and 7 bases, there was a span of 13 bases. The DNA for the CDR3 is TGCGCCAGCAACCATGCCCCCTCTGAAAAACTGTTTTTT. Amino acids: CASNHAPSEKLFF.

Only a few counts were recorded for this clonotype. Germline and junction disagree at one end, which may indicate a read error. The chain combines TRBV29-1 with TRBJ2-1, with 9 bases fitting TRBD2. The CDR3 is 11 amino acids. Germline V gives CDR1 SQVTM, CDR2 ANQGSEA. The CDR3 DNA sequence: TGCAGCGTTGAGTTGCGGGAGGGTCTCCTCTTC. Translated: CSVELREGLLF.

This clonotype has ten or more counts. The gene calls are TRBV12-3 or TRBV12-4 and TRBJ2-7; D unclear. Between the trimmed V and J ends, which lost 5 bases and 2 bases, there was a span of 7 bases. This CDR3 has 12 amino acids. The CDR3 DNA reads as TGTGCCAGCAGTGCTGGGCCCTACGAGCAGTACTTC. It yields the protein CASSAGPYEQYF.

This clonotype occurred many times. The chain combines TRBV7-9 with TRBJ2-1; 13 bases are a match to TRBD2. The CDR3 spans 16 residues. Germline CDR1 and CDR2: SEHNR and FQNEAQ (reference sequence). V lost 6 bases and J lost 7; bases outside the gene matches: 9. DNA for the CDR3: TGTGCCAGCAGGCCCCGACTAGCGGGAGGAGGAAATGAGCAGTTCTTC. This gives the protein CASRPRLAGGGNEQFF.

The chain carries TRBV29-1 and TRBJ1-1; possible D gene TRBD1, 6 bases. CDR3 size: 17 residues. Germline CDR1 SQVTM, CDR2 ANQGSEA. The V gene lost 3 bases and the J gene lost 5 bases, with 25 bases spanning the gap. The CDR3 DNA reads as TGCAGCGTTGATTGGTTTGGTCGCGGGGGCGCCCGGACTGAAGCTTTCTTT. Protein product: CSVDWFGRGGARTEAFF.

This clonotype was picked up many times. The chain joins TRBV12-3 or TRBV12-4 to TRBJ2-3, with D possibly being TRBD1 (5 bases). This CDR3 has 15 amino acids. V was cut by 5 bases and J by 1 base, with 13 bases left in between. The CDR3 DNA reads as TGTGCCAGCAGTCCCATCCCGACAGGCACAGATACGCAGTATTTT. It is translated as CASSPIPTGTDTQYF.

CDR3 sequence reads: CAISERGDNEQFF. DNA for the CDR3: TGTGCCATCAGTGAGCGGGGGGACAATGAGCAGTTCTTC. The V gene is TRBV10-3, the J gene TRBJ2-1; 7 bases are shared with TRBD2. Losses at the gene ends were 2 bases for V and 5 bases for J; bases not matched to a gene: 0. Germline CDR1 is ENHRY and CDR2 is SYGVKD. The CDR3 loop spans 13 amino acids.

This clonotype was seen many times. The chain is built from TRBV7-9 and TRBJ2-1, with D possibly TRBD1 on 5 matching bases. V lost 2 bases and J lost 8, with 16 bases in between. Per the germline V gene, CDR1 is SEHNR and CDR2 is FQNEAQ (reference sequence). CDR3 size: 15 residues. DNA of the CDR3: TGTGCCAGCAGCTTAACCTCGGCAGGGTTCGATGAGCAGTTCTTC. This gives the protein CASSLTSAGFDEQFF.

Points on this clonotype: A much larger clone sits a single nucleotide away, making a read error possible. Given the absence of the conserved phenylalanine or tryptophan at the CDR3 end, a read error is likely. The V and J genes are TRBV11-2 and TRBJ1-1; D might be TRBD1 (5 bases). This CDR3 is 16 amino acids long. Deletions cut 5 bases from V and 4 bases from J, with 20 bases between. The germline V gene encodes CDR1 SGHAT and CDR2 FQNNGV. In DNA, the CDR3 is TGTGCCAGCAGCCAAGTTCGGGGAGGGGTAGTCACTGAAGCTTTCCTT. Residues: CASSQVRGGVVTEAFL.

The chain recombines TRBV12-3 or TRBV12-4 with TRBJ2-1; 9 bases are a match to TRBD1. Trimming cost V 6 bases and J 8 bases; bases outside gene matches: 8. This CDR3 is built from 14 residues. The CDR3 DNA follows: TGTGCCAGCAGGAACACAGGGGGCTTCGATGAGCAGTTCTTC. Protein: CASRNTGGFDEQFF.

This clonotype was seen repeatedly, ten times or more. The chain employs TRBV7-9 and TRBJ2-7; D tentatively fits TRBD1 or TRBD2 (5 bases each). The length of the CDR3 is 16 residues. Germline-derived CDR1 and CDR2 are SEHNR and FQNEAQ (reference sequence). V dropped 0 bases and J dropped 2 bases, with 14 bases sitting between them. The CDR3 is CASSLARASPPYEQYF. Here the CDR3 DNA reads TGTGCCAGCAGCTTAGCCAGGGCTAGCCCTCCCTACGAGCAGTACTTC.

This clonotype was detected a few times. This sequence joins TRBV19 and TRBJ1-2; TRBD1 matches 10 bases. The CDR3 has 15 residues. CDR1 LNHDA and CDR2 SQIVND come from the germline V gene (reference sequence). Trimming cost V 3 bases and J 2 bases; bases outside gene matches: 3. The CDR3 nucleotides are TGTGCCAGTAGTATCCCGGGACAGGGGAACTATGGCTACACCTTC. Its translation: CASSIPGQGNYGYTF.

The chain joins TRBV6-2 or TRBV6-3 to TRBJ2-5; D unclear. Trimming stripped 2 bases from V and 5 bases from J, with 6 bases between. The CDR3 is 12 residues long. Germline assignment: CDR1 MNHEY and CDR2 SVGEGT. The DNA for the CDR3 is TGTGCCAGCAGTTACACCTGGGAGACCCAGTACTTC. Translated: CASSYTWETQYF.

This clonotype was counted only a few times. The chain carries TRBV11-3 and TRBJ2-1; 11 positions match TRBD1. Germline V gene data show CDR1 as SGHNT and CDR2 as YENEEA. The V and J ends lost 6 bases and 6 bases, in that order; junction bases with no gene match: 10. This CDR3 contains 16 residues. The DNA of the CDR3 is TGTGCCAGCAGTTTTTCCGGGACAGGGGGGTCCAATGAGCAGTTCTTC. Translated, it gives CASSFSGTGGSNEQFF.

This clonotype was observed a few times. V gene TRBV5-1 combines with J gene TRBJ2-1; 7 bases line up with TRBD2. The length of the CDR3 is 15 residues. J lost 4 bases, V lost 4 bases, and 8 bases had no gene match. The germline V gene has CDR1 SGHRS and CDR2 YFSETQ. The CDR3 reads CASSEGGSVYNEQFF. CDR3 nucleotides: TGCGCCAGCAGCGAGGGCGGGAGTGTTTACAATGAGCAGTTCTTC.

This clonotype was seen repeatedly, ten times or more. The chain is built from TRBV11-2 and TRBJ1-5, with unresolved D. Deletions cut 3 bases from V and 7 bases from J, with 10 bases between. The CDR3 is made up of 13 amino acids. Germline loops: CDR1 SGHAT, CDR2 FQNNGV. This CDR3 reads CASSFLVGQPQHF. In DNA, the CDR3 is TGTGCCAGCAGCTTCCTGGTGGGGCAGCCCCAGCATTTT. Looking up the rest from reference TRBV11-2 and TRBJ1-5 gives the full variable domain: EAGVAQSPRYKIIEKRQSVAFWCNPISGHATLYWYQQILGQGPKLLIQFQNNGVVDDSQLPKDRFSAERLKGVDSTLKIQPAKLEDSAVYLCASSFLVGQPQHFGDGTRLSIL.

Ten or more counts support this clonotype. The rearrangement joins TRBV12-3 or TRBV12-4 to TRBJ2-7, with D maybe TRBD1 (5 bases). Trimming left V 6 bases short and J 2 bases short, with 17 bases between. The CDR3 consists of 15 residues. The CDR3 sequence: CASSPPRAEPYEQYF. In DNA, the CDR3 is TGTGCCAGCAGCCCCCCCAGGGCGGAGCCCTACGAGCAGTACTTC.

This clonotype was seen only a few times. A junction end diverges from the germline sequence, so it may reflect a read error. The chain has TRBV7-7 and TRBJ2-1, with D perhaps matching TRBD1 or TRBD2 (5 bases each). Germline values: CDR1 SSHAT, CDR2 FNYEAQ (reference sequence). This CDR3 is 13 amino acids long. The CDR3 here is CASSPLQGPEQFF. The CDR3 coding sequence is TGTGCTAGCAGCCCGCTCCAGGGACCTGAGCAGTTCTTC. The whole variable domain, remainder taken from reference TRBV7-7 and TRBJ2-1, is GAGVSQSPRYKVTKRGQDVTLRCDPISSHATLYWYQQALGQGPEFLTYFNYEAQPDKSGLPSDRFSAERPEGSISTLTIQRTEQRDSAMYRCASSPLQGPEQFFGPGTRLTVL.

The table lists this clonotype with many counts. Here the CDR3 reads CASSLSIAGREQFF. The CDR3 DNA reads TGTGCCAGCAGCTTATCCATAGCGGGACGGGAGCAGTTCTTC. The chain couples TRBV7-2 to TRBJ2-1; TRBD2 matches at 8 bases. Trimming cost V 2 bases and J 10 bases; bases outside gene matches: 7. There are 14 residues in the CDR3. The V gene's germline CDR1 is SGHTA and CDR2 FQGNSA.

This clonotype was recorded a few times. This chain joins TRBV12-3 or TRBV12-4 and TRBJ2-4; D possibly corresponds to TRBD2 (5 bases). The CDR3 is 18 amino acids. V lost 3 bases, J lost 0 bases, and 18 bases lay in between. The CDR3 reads CASSFALSRDLAKNIQYF. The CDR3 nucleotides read TGTGCCAGCAGTTTTGCTCTGTCTCGGGATTTAGCCAAAAACATTCAGTACTTC.

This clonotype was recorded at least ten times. CDR3 sequence reads: CASSPKIYEQYF. The CDR3 DNA sequence: TGTGCCAGCAGCCCGAAAATCTACGAGCAGTACTTC. The chain uses TRBV6-1 and TRBJ2-7; unclear D gene. Trimming pared 6 bases from V and 3 bases from J, leaving 9 bases between. Germline CDR1 is MNHNS and CDR2 is SASEGT. The CDR3 loop spans 12 amino acids.

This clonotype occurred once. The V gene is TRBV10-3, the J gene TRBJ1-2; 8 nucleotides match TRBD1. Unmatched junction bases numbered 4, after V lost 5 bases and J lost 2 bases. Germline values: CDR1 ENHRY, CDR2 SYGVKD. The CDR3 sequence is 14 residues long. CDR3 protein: CAISPGQANYGYTF. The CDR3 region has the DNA TGTGCCATCAGTCCGGGACAGGCGAACTATGGCTACACCTTC.

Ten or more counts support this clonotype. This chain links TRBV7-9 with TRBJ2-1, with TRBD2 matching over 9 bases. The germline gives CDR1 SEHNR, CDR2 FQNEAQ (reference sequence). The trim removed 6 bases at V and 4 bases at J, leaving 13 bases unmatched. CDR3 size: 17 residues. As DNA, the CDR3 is TGTGCCAGCAGGCAAAAGGCGGGAGGGCCGAGATACAATGAGCAGTTCTTC. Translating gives CASRQKAGGPRYNEQFF.